A selection of T cell receptor beta chains follows, all from one sample in a study of T-cell reconstitution after alpha-beta-depleted transplantation in children. TCRdb independently ran MiXCR on the PCR reads; one entry per CDR3 protein. Of 600,000 to 700,000 distinct CDR3 sequences listed, roughly 15% were seen once; the top ten hold about 1.1%. The sequenced sample was PBMCs from the stem cell graft donor, obtained from the stem cell graft. Receptor source: a human donor who donated a stem cell graft to a child with acute myeloid leukemia. Each CDR3 is given with its conserved first and last residue. Fields, in order: V gene, clone size, J gene, D gene, CDR3 DNA, CDR3 protein. The D gene is left open where the match is weak. Clone size, where shown, is once, few, many, or a class for clones that have expanded.

>TRBV20-1|many|TRBJ2-3|.
TGCAGTGCTCTCCCCCTGGCAGATACGCAGTATTTT
CSALPLADTQYF
>TRBV20-1|many|TRBJ1-6|.
TGCAGTGCTAGAGCCCTAACCGGCAGCCCCTATAATTCACCCCTCCACTTT
CSARALTGSPYNSPLHF
>TRBV12-3/TRBV12-4|many|TRBJ1-2|TRBD1
TGTGCCAGCAGTTTACGGGCGACAGGGCTTGGCTACACCTTC
CASSLRATGLGYTF
>TRBV20-1|few|TRBJ2-6|.
TGCAGTGCAGAAGGCCCGGGCCATCGCTCTGGGGCCAACGTCCTGACTTTC
CSAEGPGHRSGANVLTF
>TRBV7-8|.|TRBJ1-1|.
TGTGCCAGCAGCTCCCTGGAAGGGGGTTGGGGGAACACTGAAGCTTTCTTT
CASSSLEGGWGNTEAFF
>TRBV15|many|TRBJ2-5|TRBD1
TGTGCCACCAGCAGCGAATTCCGGGACAGGTACCAAGAGACCCAGTACTTC
CATSSEFRDRYQETQYF
>TRBV5-5|many|TRBJ2-5|.
TGTGCCAGCAGGAAGGGAAACGTGTTAGAGACCCAGTACTTC
CASRKGNVLETQYF
>TRBV10-3|many|TRBJ2-2|.
TGTGCCATCTCCCCCGGGACAACGAACACCGGGGAGCTGTTTTTT
CAISPGTTNTGELFF
>TRBV20-1|many|TRBJ1-2|.
TGCAGTGCTAGGGGAAGGGGAAGAGGGAGAGGCGGCTACACCTTC
CSARGRGRGRGGYTF
>TRBV3-1|few|TRBJ1-1|.
TGTGCCAGCAGTAGGCCAGGGAGGAACACTGAAGCTTTCTTT
CASSRPGRNTEAFF
>TRBV6-1|.|TRBJ1-2|.
TGTGCCAGCAGCCCCGGGACTCTTTGGGGGGGCTACACCTTC
CASSPGTLWGGYTF
>TRBV25-1|.|TRBJ1-3|.
TGTGCCAGTGGACGGACCCACTCCTCTGGAAACACCATATATTTT
CASGRTHSSGNTIYF
>TRBV20-1|many|TRBJ1-3|.
TGCAGTGCTAGAGATCCTAGCGTTACGGGAAACACCATATATTTT
CSARDPSVTGNTIYF
>TRBV6-1|many|TRBJ2-1|TRBD2
TGTGCCAGCGCCGGACTAGCGGCCCACAATGAGCAGTTCTTC
CASAGLAAHNEQFF
>TRBV20-1|.|TRBJ2-1|TRBD2
TGCAGTGCTAGAGATGCAATTGCGGGGGGCCTTTACAATGAGCAGTTCTTC
CSARDAIAGGLYNEQFF
>TRBV7-2|.|TRBJ2-7|.
TGTGCCAGCAGCACCAACAGGGTAGGCTACGAGCAGTACTTC
CASSTNRVGYEQYF
>TRBV20-1|many|TRBJ2-1|TRBD1
TGCAGTGCTAGCCACAGGGGGCGCAATGAGCAGTTCTTC
CSASHRGRNEQFF
>TRBV29-1|.|TRBJ1-5|.
TGCAGCGTTGAAGGGTTGTATCAGCCCCAGCATTTT
CSVEGLYQPQHF
>TRBV20-1|many|TRBJ1-1|.
TGCAGTGCTAGCCCGACAGGTATTGAAGCTTTCTTT
CSASPTGIEAFF
>TRBV18|.|TRBJ1-1|.
TGTGCCAGCTCACTTTACAGGGATGATACTGAAGCTTTCTTT
CASSLYRDDTEAFF
>TRBV29-1|many|TRBJ2-3|.
TGCAGCGTTCTCCGATCGGATACGCAGTATTTT
CSVLRSDTQYF
>TRBV7-9|many|TRBJ2-7|.
TGTGCCAGCAGCTTAGAAGGGATTGCCTACGAGCAGTACTTC
CASSLEGIAYEQYF
>TRBV12-3/TRBV12-4|.|TRBJ2-1|.
TGTGCCAGCAGTTTTGGGGGGAGCCTCTACAATGAGCAGTTCTTC
CASSFGGSLYNEQFF
>TRBV7-2|many|TRBJ2-1|.
TGTGCCAGCAGCCCTAGCTTAGGTTTTTCCTACAATGAGCAGTTCTTC
CASSPSLGFSYNEQFF
>TRBV29-1|many|TRBJ2-3|.
TGCAGCGCCGCGAGCTACACAGATACGCAGTATTTT
CSAASYTDTQYF
>TRBV20-1|many|TRBJ2-7|.
TGCAGTGCTAGAGCGGAAAGTGAATCGTTCTACGAGCAGTACTTC
CSARAESESFYEQYF
>TRBV15|.|TRBJ2-1|TRBD2
TGTGCCACCAGCAGAGATAGGCTAGCGGGGGGACCCTACAATGAGCAGTTCTTC
CATSRDRLAGGPYNEQFF
>TRBV20-1|many|TRBJ2-1|.
TGCAGTGCTAGCTCGGGGGCGAGCTCCTACAATGAGCAGTTCTTC
CSASSGASSYNEQFF
>TRBV7-9|few|TRBJ2-5|.
TGTGCCAGCACTCTGGAGGGGGCCGAGACCCAGTACTTC
CASTLEGAETQYF
>TRBV10-3|many|TRBJ2-5|.
TGTGCCATCAGCTTTCACCGGGGCTCCCAAGAGACCCAGTACTTC
CAISFHRGSQETQYF
>TRBV7-8|.|TRBJ1-1|.
TGTGCCAGCAGCCCGCCCGGGGGGCGGGTCACTGAAGCTTTCTTT
CASSPPGGRVTEAFF
>TRBV5-1|.|TRBJ2-1|TRBD2
TGCGCCAGCAGCTATACTAGCGGGGGCACAAATGAGCAGTTCTTC
CASSYTSGGTNEQFF
>TRBV25-1|many|TRBJ2-5|.
TGTGCCAGCAGTGAACAGGGTGGGGCAGAGACCCAGTACTTC
CASSEQGGAETQYF
>TRBV10-3|many|TRBJ1-6|TRBD1
TGTGCCATCAGTGAGGGCAGGGGGGAAAAATCACCCCTCCACTTT
CAISEGRGEKSPLHF
>TRBV10-2|.|TRBJ1-3|.
TGCACCAGCAGGACGGGGTCCTCTGGAAACACCATATATTTT
CTSRTGSSGNTIYF
>TRBV7-2|few|TRBJ1-1|TRBD1
TGTGCCAGCAGCTTCGGGGACAGACGGAACACTGAAGCTTTCTTT
CASSFGDRRNTEAFF
>TRBV5-1|many|TRBJ2-7|.
TGCGCCAGCAGCTTGGATGGCAGGGATAGATCCTACGAGCAGTACTTC
CASSLDGRDRSYEQYF
>TRBV4-1|few|TRBJ1-1|.
TGCGCCAGCAGCTCGTCGTCAGGGTTCATGAACACTGAAGCTTTCTTT
CASSSSSGFMNTEAFF
>TRBV13|.|TRBJ2-7|TRBD2
TGTGCCAGCAGCGTCCAAGCGGGGGTCGAGCAGTACTTC
CASSVQAGVEQYF
>TRBV28|many|TRBJ1-2|TRBD1
TGTGCCAGCACCCGCGGGACAGGCTATGGCTACACCTTC
CASTRGTGYGYTF